The source of this T cell receptor beta chain is a study of blood T cell repertoires in COVID-19. Study-wide context: T cells, B-cell-depleted T cells, or PBMCs provided the cDNA or gDNA that served as material.

The V end was cut by 1 base, the J end by 6 bases, with 6 bases between. This CDR3 spans 12 amino acids. Per the germline V gene, CDR1 is SGHRS and CDR2 is YFSETQ. Patients from Seattle were sampled longitudinally, starting during active infection. Sequencing used immunoSEQ multiplex PCR; TCRdb keeps in-frame clones, though not all of them. The sample includes under 250,000 clones, over 75% of them seen just once. This sequence was found in a man aged 45-60 years with COVID-19, enrolled during active disease. Sequencing was performed on peripheral blood. The rearrangement joins TRBV5-1 to TRBJ2-3; D unclear. The CDR3, as DNA: TGCGCCAGCAGCTTGTTTGAGGATACGCAGTATTTT. This encodes CASSLFEDTQYF.